This T cell receptor beta chain stems from a study of T and B cells in COVID-19 patients. About the study: The recovered patients had mostly mild to moderate COVID-19 with outpatient management. Of 20 to 25 active-infection patients, over 9 were critically ill with mechanical ventilation or extracorporeal membrane oxygenation.

Multiplex PCR with BIOMED2 TRB-A/B primer pools amplified TRB rearrangements. TCRdb re-called the multiplex PCR reads through MiXCR, storing one row per CDR3 protein. The table lists approximately 6,700 distinct CDR3 sequences, about 33% of them singletons, with around 20% in the top ten. Blood genomic DNA input for TRB amplification was about 250-550 ng. On this clonotype itself: Antigen unknown.

Germline CDR1 DFQATT, CDR2 SNEGSKA (reference sequence). Trimming removed 6 bases from V and 4 bases from J; junction bases left unmatched: 8. The CDR3 loop spans 15 amino acids. Study findings and constraints: Patients with COVID-19 reportedly showed strongly skewed T cell receptor beta variable and joining gene usage. Exclusive to the recovered cohort were roughly 2,300 TCR clusters, over 25 of them with low generation probability.

The receptor was derived from a human donor with active COVID-19. The genes are TRBV20-1 and TRBJ2-3; TRBD2 aligns across 12 bases. Specimen: blood. DNA of the CDR3: TGCAGTGCGAAAACGGGACTAGCGGGCCCAGATACGCAGTATTTT. Translating gives CSAKTGLAGPDTQYF.